Shown below are 13 T cell receptor beta chains from a single sample sequenced in a study of blood T cell repertoires in COVID-19. Libraries were prepared by immunoSEQ multiplex PCR; TCRdb keeps only in-frame clonotypes and omits some of them. This table has 250,000 to 300,000 clones, 85% to 90% appearing once. Sequencing was performed on peripheral blood. Receptors originate from a man in his forties with acute or convalescent COVID-19.

There are a few counts of this clone. The rearrangement joins TRBV7-9 to TRBJ2-7, with TRBD2 identical over 8 bases. The J segment lost 4 bases and the V segment lost 3 bases, leaving 5 bases of the junction unmatched. Germline CDR1 and CDR2: SEHNR and FQNEAQ (reference sequence). The CDR3 is 14 amino acids. CDR3 amino acids: CASSFGTSNYEQYF. The CDR3, as DNA: TGTGCCAGCAGCTTCGGGACTAGTAATTACGAGCAGTACTTC.

This rearrangement joins TRBV24-1 to TRBJ2-1; 13 bases are a match to TRBD2. The J segment lost 8 bases and the V segment lost 2 bases, leaving 5 bases of the junction unmatched. Germline-derived CDR1 and CDR2 are KGHDR and SFDVKD. The CDR3 totals 16 residues. CDR3 region: CATSDWTSGGVDEQFF. The CDR3 DNA reads as TGTGCCACCAGTGATTGGACTAGCGGGGGAGTCGATGAGCAGTTCTTC.

This sequence joins TRBV2 and TRBJ1-5; the D gene is possibly TRBD1 (5 bases). Trimming removed 5 bases from V and 3 bases from J, with 14 bases in between. The CDR3 length is 15 residues. Per the germline V gene, CDR1 is SNHLY and CDR2 is FYNNEI. Here the CDR3 DNA reads TGTGCCAGCAGTTATGGTGGACAAGTCAATCAGCCCCAGCATTTT. Protein: CASSYGGQVNQPQHF.

Regarding this clone: This specimen includes other DNA sequences encoding the same CDR3. The rearrangement links TRBV5-8 to TRBJ1-2, with unresolved D. V gave up 0 bases and J gave up 2 bases, with 5 bases separating them. Germline V gene data show CDR1 as SGHTS and CDR2 as YDEGEE. The CDR3 has 13 residues. The CDR3 here is CASSLGQNYGYTF. The CDR3 region has the DNA TGTGCCAGCAGCTTGGGCCAGAACTATGGCTACACCTTC.

The chain recombines TRBV28 with TRBJ1-1; 8 bases map to TRBD1. J gave up 10 bases and V 6 bases, and 13 bases lay outside the gene matches. Germline V CDR1 and CDR2: MDHEN, SYDVKM. CDR3 size: 14 residues. CDR3 protein: CASRPPGGAKGAFF. The CDR3 DNA is TGTGCCAGCAGACCTCCAGGGGGCGCCAAGGGAGCTTTCTTT.

The V and J genes are TRBV6-5 and TRBJ1-2; maybe TRBD1 (5 bases). V was trimmed by 4 bases and J by 0 bases, leaving 12 bases between them. Germline V gene lookup returns CDR1 MNHEY and CDR2 SVGAGI. CDR3 length: 15 residues. CDR3 sequence reads: CASSSGTIPNYGYTF. The CDR3 DNA follows: TGTGCCAGCAGTTCAGGGACTATCCCTAACTATGGCTACACCTTC.

The rearrangement joins TRBV27 to TRBJ2-2; TRBD2 might be the D (5 bases). Germline V CDR1 and CDR2: MNHEY, SMNVEV (reference sequence). The CDR3 is 13 amino acids. V dropped 6 bases and J dropped 0 bases, with 5 bases sitting between them. The CDR3 DNA reads as TGTGCCAGCAGACTAGCGAACACCGGGGAGCTGTTTTTT. It is translated as CASRLANTGELFF.

This rearrangement joins TRBV20-1 to TRBJ2-7; D might be TRBD2 (7 bases). V was cut by 6 bases and J by 4 bases, with 10 bases left in between. The germline V gene encodes CDR1 DFQATT and CDR2 SNEGSKA (reference sequence). There are 11 residues in the CDR3. CDR3 bases: TGCAGTGCAGGGGGGGGTTACGAGCAGTACTTC. This encodes CSAGGGYEQYF.

The CDR3 is CASTLGGEGYTF. The CDR3 DNA is TGTGCCAGCACCCTCGGTGGAGAGGGCTACACCTTC. The V and J genes are TRBV6-6 and TRBJ1-2, with D uncertain. Trimming took off 7 bases at V and 8 bases at J, with 14 bases between the two ends. CDR1 is MNHNY and CDR2 is SVGAGI in the germline V gene (reference sequence). This CDR3 comprises 12 residues.

This chain connects TRBV9 to TRBJ2-3; 8 bases agree with TRBD2. The CDR3 is 15 residues long. The germline gives CDR1 SGDLS, CDR2 YYNGEE. Germline trimming cut 4 bases from V and 5 bases from J; bases unmatched to any gene: 9. The CDR3 coding sequence is TGTGCCAGCAGCTCCCGCGGGGGGCGTGTAGATACGCAGTATTTT. Protein: CASSSRGGRVDTQYF.

V is TRBV6-5 and J is TRBJ2-7; 7 nucleotides agree with TRBD2. CDR1 is MNHEY and CDR2 is SVGAGI in the germline V gene. The CDR3 is made up of 15 amino acids. The V segment lost 6 bases and the J segment 0 bases; nucleotides outside the gene matches: 8. CDR3 sequence: CASSPIGGGSYEQYF. DNA of the CDR3: TGTGCCAGCAGCCCCATCGGCGGGGGCTCCTACGAGCAGTACTTC.

The genes are TRBV5-5 and TRBJ1-6; the match to TRBD1 covers 7 bases. J lost 9 bases, V lost 4 bases, and 13 bases had no gene match. The CDR3 extends over 16 amino acids. CDR1 and CDR2 from the germline V gene are SGHKS and YYEKEE (reference sequence). CDR3 in amino acids: CASSPHPQGLFSPLHF. CDR3 DNA sequence: TGTGCCAGCAGCCCCCATCCACAGGGGCTTTTTTCACCCCTCCACTTT.

With respect to this clone: The same CDR3 is also encoded by other DNA sequences in this sample. The chain couples TRBV6-5 to TRBJ1-1, with TRBD1 identical over 7 bases. V shed 0 bases and J 4 bases; nucleotides not matched to a gene: 5. Per the germline V gene, CDR1 is MNHEY and CDR2 is SVGAGI. The CDR3 spans 15 residues. This CDR3 reads CASSYSRQGGTEAFF. The CDR3 region has the DNA TGTGCCAGCAGTTACTCGAGGCAGGGGGGCACTGAAGCTTTCTTT.